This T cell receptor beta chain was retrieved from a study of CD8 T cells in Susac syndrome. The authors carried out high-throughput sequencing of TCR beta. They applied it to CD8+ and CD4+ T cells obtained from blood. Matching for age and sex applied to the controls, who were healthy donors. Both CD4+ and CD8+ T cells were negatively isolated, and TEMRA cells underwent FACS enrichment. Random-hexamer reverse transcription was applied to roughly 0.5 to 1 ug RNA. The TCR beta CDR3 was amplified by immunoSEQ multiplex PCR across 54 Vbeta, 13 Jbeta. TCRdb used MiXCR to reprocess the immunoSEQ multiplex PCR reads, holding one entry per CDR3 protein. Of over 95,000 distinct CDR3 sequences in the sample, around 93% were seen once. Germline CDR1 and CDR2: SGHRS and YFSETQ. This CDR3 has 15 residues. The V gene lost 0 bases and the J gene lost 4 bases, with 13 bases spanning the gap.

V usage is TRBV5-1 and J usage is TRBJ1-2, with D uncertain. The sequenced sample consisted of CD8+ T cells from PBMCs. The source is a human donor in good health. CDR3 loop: CASSLGTTVGYGYTF. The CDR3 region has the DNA TGCGCCAGCAGCTTGGGGACGACGGTGGGCTATGGCTACACCTTC.